This TCR beta chain was found in a study of blood T cell repertoires in COVID-19. Study in general: The study drew acute and convalescent COVID-19 samples from the United States, Italy and Spain. In each case, the material was cDNA or gDNA derived from T cells, B-cell-depleted T cells, or PBMCs.

Trimming removed 4 bases at V and 4 bases at J, with 13 bases between. The CDR3 contains 13 residues. Germline loops: CDR1 SQVTM, CDR2 ANQGSEA. Per the study methods: By means of reference gene primer amplification, nucleated cell counts were estimated. Generated by immunoSEQ multiplex PCR, the TCRdb table keeps only in-frame clones and is missing some. V and J calls and clone size are as listed in that table; D and trimming were resolved from the DNA. This table holds around 160,000 clones, 75% to 85% found once. Sequenced sample: peripheral blood. V usage is TRBV29-1 and J usage is TRBJ2-5, with a weak D call TRBD1 (5 bases). The clonotype comes from a human donor with acute or convalescent COVID-19. The donor label of this sample is uncertain. The CDR3 DNA is TGCAGCGTTGTACGACAGTTCCGAGAGACCCAGTACTTC. This translates into CSVVRQFRETQYF. The whole variable domain, remainder taken from reference TRBV29-1 and TRBJ2-5, is SAVISQKPSRDICQRGTSLTIQCQVDSQVTMMFWYRQQPGQSLTLIATANQGSEATYESGFVIDKFPISRPNLTFSTLTVSNMSPEDSSIYLCSVVRQFRETQYFGPGTRLLVL.